The 26 T cell receptor beta chains below all came from one sample that was sequenced in a study of spatial heterogeneity in lung cancer. Sample time point: sample taken at primary tumor resection. Extraction of whole RNA from tumor, nontumor lung or frozen PBMC preceded unsorted sequencing. TCRdb recomputed calls from the 5' RACE reads with MiXCR, one row per CDR3 protein. Of roughly 11,000 distinct CDR3 sequences in the sample, around 3.6% were seen once. The source material was normal lung tissue next to the tumor, sampled at surgery. The receptors originated from a male donor with early-stage non-small cell lung cancer.

This clonotype was detected ten times or more. The chain joins TRBV4-3 to TRBJ2-6; 7 bases match TRBD1. This CDR3 has 17 residues. The germline gives CDR1 LGHNA, CDR2 YSLEER. V shed 1 base, J shed 1 base, and the junction held 4 bases outside the gene matches. The CDR3 DNA sequence: TGCGCCAGCAGCCAAGGTCCGACAGGGTCTGGGGCCAACGTCCTGACTTTC. Its protein is CASSQGPTGSGANVLTF.

This clonotype was counted ten times or more. This sequence joins TRBV7-9 and TRBJ1-1; D not certain. This CDR3 spans 13 amino acids. Per the germline V gene, CDR1 is SEHNR and CDR2 is FQNEAQ (reference sequence). Deletions cut 0 bases from V and 9 bases from J, with 11 bases between. DNA of the CDR3: TGTGCCAGCAGCTTAGCCGCCAAGGACCAAGCTTTCTTT. Translation: CASSLAAKDQAFF.

This clonotype came up many times. The chain is built from TRBV29-1 and TRBJ2-1, with TRBD2 identical over 8 bases. The CDR3 contains 14 residues. Per germline, CDR1 SQVTM and CDR2 ANQGSEA. Unmatched junction bases numbered 7, after V lost 5 bases and J lost 4 bases. As DNA, the CDR3 is TGCAGCGTTTTTCTAGCGGGTATATACAATGAGCAGTTCTTC. It specifies CSVFLAGIYNEQFF.

This clonotype was seen repeatedly, ten times or more. An end of the junction does not agree with germline; a read error may underlie this. V gene TRBV7-7 combines with J gene TRBJ2-3, with D hard to call. The CDR3 is made up of 13 amino acids. The germline gives CDR1 SSHAT, CDR2 FNYEAQ (reference sequence). DNA of the CDR3: TGTGCTAGCAGCCGATGGTCCGCAGATACGCAGTATTTT. It yields the protein CASSRWSADTQYF.

This clonotype was counted ten times or more. V usage is TRBV6-5 and J usage is TRBJ1-2, with D tentatively TRBD1 (5 bases). Trimming took 2 bases from V and 2 from J, leaving 12 bases between them. Per germline, CDR1 MNHEY and CDR2 SVGAGI. There are 15 residues in the CDR3. The CDR3 protein is CASSYTTGTNYGYTF. The CDR3, as DNA: TGTGCCAGCAGTTACACTACCGGGACCAACTATGGCTACACCTTC.

This clonotype has at least ten counts. The chain joins TRBV19 to TRBJ2-1; 9 positions match TRBD1. CDR1 is LNHDA and CDR2 is SQIVND in the germline V gene (reference sequence). CDR3 size: 16 residues. V shed 4 bases and J 1 base; nucleotides not matched to a gene: 5. CDR3 nucleotides: TGTGCCAGTAGTAGGGGACAGGGACTGTCCTACAATGAGCAGTTCTTC. Its protein product is CASSRGQGLSYNEQFF.

This clonotype was counted at least ten times. V is TRBV28 and J is TRBJ2-2; 10 positions agree with TRBD1. The CDR3 spans 16 residues. The germline CDR1 and CDR2 sequences are MDHEN and SYDVKM. The V gene end was trimmed by 4 bases and the J gene end by 7 bases; junction bases not matched to a gene: 9. The CDR3 coding sequence is TGTGCCAGCAGTTCCACCGGGACAGGGGTTATCGGGGAGCTGTTTTTT. Its protein product is CASSSTGTGVIGELFF. The full variable domain, rest sourced from reference TRBV28 and TRBJ2-2, is DVKVTQSSRYLVKRTGEKVFLECVQDMDHENMFWYRQDPGLGLRLIYFSYDVKMKEKGDIPEGYSVSREKKERFSLILESASTNQTSMYLCASSSTGTGVIGELFFGEGSRLTVL.

This clonotype was detected many times. J is TRBJ1-2 and V is TRBV20-1; no definite D call. V was cut by 7 bases and J by 0 bases, with 9 bases left in between. The CDR3 runs to 12 residues. Looked up from germline, CDR1 is DFQATT and CDR2 is SNEGSKA (reference sequence). CDR3 in DNA: TGCAGTGTCCGGCTTTCTAACTATGGCTACACCTTC. Its protein is CSVRLSNYGYTF.

The sample holds many counts of this clonotype. This sequence joins TRBV7-8 and TRBJ2-3, with D perhaps TRBD2 (6 bases). Germline V gene data show CDR1 as SGHVS and CDR2 as FQNEAQ. V was clipped by 6 bases and J by 2 bases, with 15 bases between them. CDR3 length: 15 amino acids. This CDR3 reads CASSPSERDTDTQYF. As DNA, the CDR3 is TGTGCCAGCAGTCCTAGCGAGAGAGACACAGATACGCAGTATTTT.

In this sample, this clonotype turned up many times. The V call is TRBV7-2, the J call TRBJ2-2; no clear D. The germline gives CDR1 SGHTA, CDR2 FQGNSA. The V end lost 4 bases, the J end lost 7 bases, and 13 bases lay between the germline ends. CDR3 size: 14 residues. CDR3 region: CASSWLSEVGELFF. The CDR3 DNA follows: TGTGCCAGCAGCTGGCTGAGTGAAGTCGGGGAGCTGTTTTTT.

The chain has TRBV6-5 and TRBJ2-2; D is uncertain. The CDR3 extends over 13 amino acids. V was shortened by 5 bases and J by 5 bases, with 9 bases between the two germline ends. Germline V gene lookup returns CDR1 MNHEY and CDR2 SVGAGI. Here the CDR3 reads CASSRTQTGELFF. The CDR3 bases are TGTGCCAGCAGTCGAACACAAACCGGGGAGCTGTTTTTT.

V gene TRBV9 combines with J gene TRBJ2-3; possible D gene TRBD1, 5 bases. This CDR3 contains 16 residues. V was cut by 1 base and J by 2 bases, with 14 bases left in between. In germline, CDR1 is SGDLS, CDR2 YYNGEE. The CDR3 coding sequence is TGTGCCAGCAGCGTAAACCCCAGGGTGTCCACAGATACGCAGTATTTT. Its protein is CASSVNPRVSTDTQYF.

This clonotype was seen many times. The chain recombines TRBV5-1 with TRBJ2-5; D is unclear. This CDR3 comprises 12 residues. Per germline, CDR1 SGHRS and CDR2 YFSETQ. The V gene lost 4 bases and the J gene lost 5 bases, with 9 bases spanning the gap. CDR3 protein: CASSHLVETQYF. In DNA, the CDR3 is TGCGCCAGCAGCCACCTGGTGGAGACCCAGTACTTC.

In this sample, this clonotype turned up many times. This chain connects TRBV7-2 to TRBJ2-3; 8 bases fit TRBD1. The CDR3 loop spans 16 amino acids. Trimming removed 5 bases from V and 3 bases from J; junction bases left unmatched: 10. Germline values: CDR1 SGHTA, CDR2 FQGNSA. This CDR3 is CASSRQGAPRTDTQYF. The CDR3 DNA follows: TGTGCCAGCAGCCGGCAGGGGGCGCCTAGGACAGATACGCAGTATTTT.

A few counts support this clonotype. This chain connects TRBV20-1 to TRBJ2-7; 9 positions agree with TRBD2. In germline, CDR1 is DFQATT, CDR2 SNEGSKA (reference sequence). The CDR3 runs 14 residues. J lost 6 bases, V lost 0 bases, and 6 bases had no gene match. CDR3 nucleotide sequence: TGCAGTGCTAGAGATGCTAGCGGGATACGCGAGCAGTACTTC. Translation gives CSARDASGIREQYF.

In its sample, this clonotype is medium-sized. The genes are TRBV12-3 or TRBV12-4 and TRBJ1-5; D gene uncertain. The CDR3 is 14 amino acids. V gave up 7 bases and J gave up 2 bases, with 12 bases separating them. The CDR3 nucleotides are TGTGCCAGCACTCTTGGGAGCGGCAATCAGCCCCAGCATTTT. Its protein is CASTLGSGNQPQHF.

Relative to its sample, this clonotype is medium-sized. V is TRBV5-6 and J is TRBJ2-7; 7 positions match TRBD1. This CDR3 spans 16 amino acids. V was clipped by 5 bases and J by 5 bases; unmatched bases: 16. The germline V gene encodes CDR1 SGHDT and CDR2 YYEEEE. CDR3 in amino acids: CASSLIPGQSFHEQYF. CDR3 bases: TGTGCCAGCAGTCTTATCCCGGGACAGTCTTTCCACGAGCAGTACTTC.

This clonotype has ten or more counts. This chain links TRBV6-1 with TRBJ1-1, with a tentative D call TRBD1 (5 bases). The CDR3 is 14 amino acids. Per the germline V gene, CDR1 is MNHNS and CDR2 is SASEGT. Trimming shortened V by 6 bases and J by 5 bases, and 16 bases separated the two germline ends. The CDR3 loop is CASSLGGGKTEAFF. The CDR3 DNA sequence: TGTGCCAGCAGCCTGGGGGGGGGTAAAACTGAAGCTTTCTTT.

Many counts were recorded for this clonotype. The chain has TRBV29-1 and TRBJ2-1; the D is unclear. Trimming cost V 6 bases and J 5 bases, with 11 bases left between them. Germline-derived CDR1 and CDR2 are SQVTM and ANQGSEA. The CDR3 runs to 12 residues. In DNA, the CDR3 is TGCAGCGTAACGGCGTTACACAATGAGCAGTTCTTC. Amino acids: CSVTALHNEQFF.

Details on this clonotype: This clone may be a read error of a much larger clone one base away. This rearrangement joins TRBV7-2 to TRBJ2-1; tentative D call: TRBD2 (5 bases). CDR1 and CDR2 (germline): SGHTA, FQGNSA. V was pared by 5 bases and J by 0 bases, with 14 bases between. This CDR3 has 16 amino acids. CDR3 coding DNA: TGTGCCAGCAGCGCTAAGAGGAGGTTCTCCTACAATGAGCAGTTCTTC. Translation gives CASSAKRRFSYNEQFF. Full variable domain (outside the CDR3, taken from reference TRBV7-2 and TRBJ2-1): GAGVSQSPSNKVTEKGKDVELRCDPISGHTALYWYRQSLGQGLEFLIYFQGNSAPDKSGLPSDRFSAERTGGSVSTLTIQRTQQEDSAVYLCASSAKRRFSYNEQFFGPGTRLTVL.

This clonotype was recorded many times. The chain combines TRBV21-1 with TRBJ2-1; the table calls TRBD1, which could not be checked here. TRBV21-1 represents a pseudogene. This CDR3 is 16 amino acids long. CDR3: CANLRRDRAFSSEQFF. CDR3 bases: TGTGCCAACTTACGTCGGGACAGGGCGTTCAGTAGTGAGCAGTTCTTC.

This clonotype was counted ten times or more. This chain joins TRBV10-2 and TRBJ2-5; 8 bases line up with TRBD2. This CDR3 has 17 amino acids. V gave up 3 bases and J gave up 5 bases; unmatched junction bases: 14. CDR1 is WSHSY and CDR2 is SAAADI in the germline V gene. The DNA for the CDR3 is TGCGCCAGCAGTGATGCCCAGCGGGAGAGTGTGTGGGAGACCCAGTACTTC. It translates to CASSDAQRESVWETQYF.

V gene TRBV7-6 combines with J gene TRBJ2-6; D is possibly TRBD1 (6 bases). The germline V gene has CDR1 SGHVS and CDR2 FNYEAQ. Trimming stripped 2 bases from V and 0 bases from J, with 11 bases between. The CDR3 runs to 17 residues. CDR3 nucleotide sequence: TGTGCCAGCAGCTTATCCGCAGGGGACTCTGGGGCCAACGTCCTGACTTTC. It encodes CASSLSAGDSGANVLTF. Variable domain in full (rest from reference TRBV7-6 and TRBJ2-6): GAGVSQSPRYKVTKRGQDVALRCDPISGHVSLYWYRQALGQGPEFLTYFNYEAQQDKSGLPNDRFSAERPEGSISTLTIQRTEQRDSAMYRCASSLSAGDSGANVLTFGAGSRLTVL.

This clonotype was counted ten times or more. This chain uses TRBV28 with TRBJ2-7; a weak D match, TRBD1 (6 bases). There are 13 residues in the CDR3. Trimming stripped 5 bases from V and 4 bases from J, with 12 bases between. CDR1 and CDR2 from the germline V gene are MDHEN and SYDVKM. DNA for the CDR3: TGTGCCAGCAGTACGACAGGACCATACGAGCAGTACTTC. Translating it yields CASSTTGPYEQYF.

This clonotype was seen repeatedly, ten times or more. The chain couples TRBV5-1 to TRBJ1-1; D remains unclear. This CDR3 is built from 15 residues. Trimming left V 0 bases short and J 0 bases short, with 9 bases between. Germline V CDR1 and CDR2: SGHRS, YFSETQ. In DNA form, the CDR3 reads TGCGCCAGCAGCTTGGCCGTGGGAATGAACACTGAAGCTTTCTTT. Protein: CASSLAVGMNTEAFF.

This clonotype occurred many times. This rearrangement joins TRBV7-9 to TRBJ1-2; TRBD1 matches 9 bases. The CDR3 runs 15 residues. CDR1 and CDR2 from the germline V gene are SEHNR and FQNEAQ (reference sequence). The junction had 7 bases not matched to a gene; V was cut back by 5 bases and J by 3 bases. The CDR3 DNA is TGTGCCAGCAGCCTGGGGACAGGGACGGACTATGGCTACACCTTC. This gives the protein CASSLGTGTDYGYTF.